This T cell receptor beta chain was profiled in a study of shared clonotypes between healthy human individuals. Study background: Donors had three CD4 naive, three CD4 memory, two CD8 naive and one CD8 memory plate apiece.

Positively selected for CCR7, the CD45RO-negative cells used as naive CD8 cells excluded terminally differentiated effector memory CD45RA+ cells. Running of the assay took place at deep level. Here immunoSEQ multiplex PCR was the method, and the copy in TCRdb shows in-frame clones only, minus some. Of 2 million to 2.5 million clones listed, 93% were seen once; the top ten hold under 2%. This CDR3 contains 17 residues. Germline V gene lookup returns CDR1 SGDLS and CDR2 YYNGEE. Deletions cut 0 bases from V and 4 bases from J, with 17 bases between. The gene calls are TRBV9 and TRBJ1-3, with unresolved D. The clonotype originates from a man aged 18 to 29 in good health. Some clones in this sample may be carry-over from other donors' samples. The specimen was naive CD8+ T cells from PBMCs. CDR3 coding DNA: TGTGCCAGCAGCGTAGCTCCTTTCTCGGCGGAAGGAAACACCATATATTTT. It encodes CASSVAPFSAEGNTIYF.